Listed here are 21 T cell receptor beta chains from one sample, sequenced in a study of shared clonotypes between healthy human individuals. Naive CD8 populations comprised CD45RO-negative cells positively selected for CCR7, excluding terminally differentiated effector memory CD45RA+ cells. Produced via immunoSEQ multiplex PCR; TCRdb's table is partial and in-frame only. This table has 750,000 to 1,000,000 clones, almost 95% appearing once. Sequencing was carried out using naive CD8+ T cells sorted from blood. The receptor set was obtained from a young man in good health.

This chain connects TRBV5-4 to TRBJ1-3; D is unresolved. V gave up 0 bases and J gave up 1 base, with 5 bases separating them. In germline, CDR1 is SGHNT, CDR2 YYREEE (reference sequence). The CDR3 length is 14 residues. CDR3 nucleotide sequence: TGTGCCAGCAGCTTGGGGTTATCTGGAAACACCATATATTTT. Amino acid sequence: CASSLGLSGNTIYF. Filled out from reference TRBV5-4 and TRBJ1-3, the complete variable domain reads ETGVTQSPTHLIKTRGQQVTLRCSSQSGHNTVSWYQQALGQGPQFIFQYYREEENGRGNFPPRFSGLQFPNYSSELNVNALELDDSALYLCASSLGLSGNTIYFGEGSWLTVV.

On this clone itself: Other DNA sequences of this sample code for an identical CDR3. The CDR3 bases are TGTGCCAGCAGTTCGGGAAACACCGGGGAGCTGTTTTTT. This codes for CASSSGNTGELFF. The chain couples TRBV27 to TRBJ2-2, with a possible D match to TRBD2 (5 bases). The V end lost 4 bases, the J end lost 2 bases, and 5 bases lay between the germline ends. CDR3 size: 13 residues. Per the germline V gene, CDR1 is MNHEY and CDR2 is SMNVEV (reference sequence).

This clone was seen just once. The J gene is TRBJ2-5, the V gene TRBV14; D uncertain. Germline CDR1 and CDR2: SGHDN and FVKESK. V was clipped by 1 base and J by 2 bases, with 8 bases between them. There are 14 residues in the CDR3. The CDR3 bases are TGTGCCAGCAGCCAAGGTTCTGGGCAAGAGACCCAGTACTTC. The encoded protein is CASSQGSGQETQYF.

V gene TRBV9 combines with J gene TRBJ2-7; D might be TRBD1 (5 bases). The CDR3 is 16 residues long. The V gene lost 6 bases and the J gene lost 5 bases, with 24 bases spanning the gap. Germline V lookup: CDR1 SGDLS, CDR2 YYNGEE. The CDR3 DNA reads TGTGCCAGCAACCCGGCCCCGCGACAGCTGGCCCACGAGCAGTACTTC. It yields the protein CASNPAPRQLAHEQYF.

The chain employs TRBV11-2 and TRBJ2-1; D call uncertain. V was trimmed by 0 bases and J by 5 bases, leaving 11 bases between them. The CDR3 length is 15 residues. Germline V gene data show CDR1 as SGHAT and CDR2 as FQNNGV. CDR3: CASSLDWKTNNEQFF. In nucleotides, the CDR3 is TGTGCCAGCAGCTTAGACTGGAAAACCAACAATGAGCAGTTCTTC. Combining the CDR3 with reference TRBV11-2 and TRBJ2-1 gives the whole variable domain EAGVAQSPRYKIIEKRQSVAFWCNPISGHATLYWYQQILGQGPKLLIQFQNNGVVDDSQLPKDRFSAERLKGVDSTLKIQPAKLEDSAVYLCASSLDWKTNNEQFFGPGTRLTVL.

The V call is TRBV7-9, the J call TRBJ2-7; TRBD1 is a possible D gene (6 bases). From germline, CDR1 is SEHNR and CDR2 FQNEAQ (reference sequence). The CDR3 sequence is 16 residues long. V dropped 0 bases and J dropped 2 bases, with 14 bases sitting between them. CDR3 sequence: CASSLAQGDRPYEQYF. In DNA form, the CDR3 reads TGTGCCAGCAGCTTAGCCCAGGGAGACAGGCCCTACGAGCAGTACTTC.

This clone was found once. The chain carries TRBV15 and TRBJ2-1, with D uncertain. Germline V gene lookup returns CDR1 LNHNV and CDR2 YYDKDF (reference sequence). CDR3 length: 14 amino acids. V was clipped by 4 bases and J by 1 base, with 8 bases between them. CDR3 in amino acids: CATSTSESYNEQFF. CDR3 nucleotide sequence: TGTGCCACCAGCACGAGTGAGTCCTACAATGAGCAGTTCTTC.

The count of this clone is one. The chain uses TRBV5-4 and TRBJ2-3; D assignment may be TRBD1 or TRBD2 (5 bases each). V was shortened by 5 bases and J by 0 bases, with 19 bases between the two germline ends. Germline values: CDR1 SGHNT, CDR2 YYREEE (reference sequence). The CDR3 is 17 amino acids. The DNA for the CDR3 is TGTGCCAGCAGACCGGAAGAGGGGTGGCCCAGCACAGATACGCAGTATTTT. Amino acid sequence: CASRPEEGWPSTDTQYF.

V is TRBV28 and J is TRBJ2-7; D may be TRBD1 (6 bases). The CDR3 sequence is 13 residues long. Germline CDR1 is MDHEN and CDR2 is SYDVKM. V dropped 5 bases and J dropped 3 bases, with 11 bases sitting between them. For the CDR3, the DNA is TGTGCCAGCAGTAGGACAGTAAACTACGAGCAGTACTTC. Protein: CASSRTVNYEQYF.

The J gene is TRBJ1-5, the V gene TRBV27; D remains unclear. The CDR3 length is 15 residues. The V and J ends lost 7 bases and 4 bases respectively, with 17 bases between them. The germline V gene encodes CDR1 MNHEY and CDR2 SMNVEV (reference sequence). The CDR3 bases are TGTGCCAGCACACCCACCCCCCTGGTAAATCAGCCCCAGCATTTT. Translated: CASTPTPLVNQPQHF.

This clone has more than one count but fewer than ten. The J gene is TRBJ1-5, the V gene TRBV7-9, with a possible D match to TRBD1 (6 bases). The CDR3 consists of 13 residues. Trimming took off 4 bases at V and 3 bases at J, with 7 bases between the two ends. The germline V gene encodes CDR1 SEHNR and CDR2 FQNEAQ (reference sequence). The CDR3 is CASSWGPNQPQHF. DNA for the CDR3: TGTGCCAGCAGCTGGGGGCCCAATCAGCCCCAGCATTTT.

J is TRBJ2-7 and V is TRBV13; D is ambiguous. The length of the CDR3 is 13 residues. V was pared by 1 base and J by 9 bases, with 13 bases between. From germline, CDR1 is PRHDT and CDR2 FYEKMQ (reference sequence). The chain's CDR3 is CASSLEDYKAQYF. As DNA, the CDR3 is TGTGCCAGCAGCTTAGAGGATTATAAGGCGCAGTACTTC.

This chain links TRBV29-1 with TRBJ2-1; 7 nucleotides line up with TRBD2. The CDR3 totals 14 residues. Germline V lookup: CDR1 SQVTM, CDR2 ANQGSEA. Trimming removed 4 bases from V and 4 bases from J; junction bases left unmatched: 7. CDR3 residues: CSVVAGERYNEQFF. The CDR3 bases are TGCAGCGTTGTTGCGGGAGAAAGGTACAATGAGCAGTTCTTC.

The V call is TRBV7-2, the J call TRBJ1-5; 7 nucleotides match TRBD1. This CDR3 spans 13 amino acids. Germline V gene lookup returns CDR1 SGHTA and CDR2 FQGNSA. J was trimmed by 9 bases and V by 3 bases; bases with no gene match: 5. Here the CDR3 reads CASSLTGIPPQHF. In nucleotides, the CDR3 is TGTGCCAGCAGCTTGACAGGGATCCCGCCCCAGCATTTT.

V usage is TRBV7-9 and J usage is TRBJ2-2; 7 nucleotides match TRBD1. Trimming at V came to 5 bases and at J to 3 bases, leaving 15 bases not matched to a gene. The CDR3 consists of 18 residues. CDR1 and CDR2 (germline): SEHNR, FQNEAQ (reference sequence). The CDR3 reads CASSPQVDRTWDTGELFF. The CDR3 DNA reads TGTGCCAGCAGCCCCCAGGTGGACAGGACGTGGGACACCGGGGAGCTGTTTTTT.

The chain joins TRBV19 to TRBJ1-5; no clear D. CDR1 and CDR2 from the germline V gene are LNHDA and SQIVND (reference sequence). Trimming removed 4 bases from V and 2 bases from J, with 9 bases in between. This CDR3 region has 14 residues. The CDR3 DNA sequence: TGTGCCAGTAGTAGCCATAGCGGCAATCAGCCCCAGCATTTT. As protein: CASSSHSGNQPQHF.

In DNA form, the CDR3 reads TGCGCCAGCAGCTCAGGACTAGCGGGAGCTGTTTTGTACTACGAGCAGTACTTC. It yields the protein CASSSGLAGAVLYYEQYF. The chain couples TRBV5-1 to TRBJ2-7, with 13 bases that match TRBD2. Per germline, CDR1 SGHRS and CDR2 YFSETQ. The trim removed 3 bases at V and 3 bases at J, leaving 12 bases unmatched. The CDR3 has 18 residues.

The rearrangement uses TRBV6-1 and TRBJ2-4, with a possible D match to TRBD2 (5 bases). The CDR3 is made up of 10 amino acids. CDR1 MNHNS and CDR2 SASEGT come from the germline V gene. Trimming took off 8 bases at V and 9 bases at J, with 8 bases between the two ends. CDR3 DNA: TGTGCCAGCGTCGCGGGCATTCAGTACTTC. Its translation: CASVAGIQYF.

V gene TRBV28 combines with J gene TRBJ2-1; 7 bases match TRBD2. The ends lost 5 bases at V and 8 bases at J; junction bases unmatched: 9. The CDR3 spans 14 residues. Germline CDR1 is MDHEN and CDR2 is SYDVKM. The CDR3 loop is CASSRDYVGDEQFF. The CDR3 DNA sequence: TGTGCCAGCAGTAGGGACTACGTCGGGGATGAGCAGTTCTTC. Based on the CDR3 plus reference TRBV28 and TRBJ2-1, the full variable domain is DVKVTQSSRYLVKRTGEKVFLECVQDMDHENMFWYRQDPGLGLRLIYFSYDVKMKEKGDIPEGYSVSREKKERFSLILESASTNQTSMYLCASSRDYVGDEQFFGPGTRLTVL.

The rearrangement joins TRBV13 to TRBJ2-3; the D gene could be TRBD1 or TRBD2 (5 bases each). V was pared by 2 bases and J by 2 bases, with 23 bases between. CDR3 length equals 19 residues. CDR1 PRHDT and CDR2 FYEKMQ come from the germline V gene (reference sequence). For the CDR3, the DNA is TGTGCCAGCAGCTTAAGGGTTGCGAGGGACGGACCTTTCACAGATACGCAGTATTTT. As protein: CASSLRVARDGPFTDTQYF.

The V call is TRBV5-1, the J call TRBJ2-3; 10 bases align to TRBD2. The CDR3 loop spans 15 amino acids. CDR1 is SGHRS and CDR2 is YFSETQ in the germline V gene. V was clipped by 1 base and J by 4 bases; unmatched bases: 3. The CDR3 bases are TGCGCCAGCAGCTTGCTAGCGGGAGAATCAGATACGCAGTATTTT. Protein product: CASSLLAGESDTQYF.